The sample holds a few counts of the clone carrying this T cell receptor (beta chain). Its target is unknown. This sample was included in a study of T cells after yellow fever vaccination. Study overall: Preparation of fractions with low cell numbers was performed using SMART-Seq v4 Ultra Low Input.

General observations from the study: Post-booster samples contained most primary-vaccination clones (more than 95% CD4, 70% to 90% CD8).

TCR cDNA was made by 5'RACE template switching, adding a universal primer site and UMIs. TCRdb recomputed calls from the 5' RACE reads with MiXCR, one row per CDR3 protein. The sample lists about 260,000 distinct CDR3 sequences, about 5.2% occurring once. This CDR3 is 18 amino acids long. The V segment lost 1 base and the J segment 1 base; nucleotides outside the gene matches: 4. Germline assignment: CDR1 MGHRA and CDR2 YSYEKL. V gene TRBV4-1 combines with J gene TRBJ1-6, with TRBD1 identical over 10 bases. This receptor was obtained from a man younger than 30 who received the YFV17D yellow fever vaccine. The specimen comprised CD4+ T cells sorted from PBMCs, sampled on the day of the yellow fever booster vaccination. CDR3 nucleotide sequence: TGCGCCAGCAGCCAAGCAAGGACAGGGGGTTCCTATAATTCACCCCTCCACTTT. Translating gives CASSQARTGGSYNSPLHF.